Here is one T cell receptor beta chain with its context. Antigen unknown. The data belong to a study of post-analysis software for immune sequencing data. Study details: Courses of disease covered relapsing-remitting, secondary progressive and progressive-relapsing multiple sclerosis.

cDNA libraries for TCR beta contained unique molecular identifiers. T cells, about 0.85 to 11 million of them, yielded 500,000 to 600,000 cDNA molecules. TCRdb reanalysed the PCR reads using MiXCR and keeps one entry per CDR3 protein. The data hold about 200,000 distinct CDR3 sequences, with 25% to 35% observed a single time. V lost 0 bases, J lost 1 base, and 13 bases lay in between. This CDR3 is 17 amino acids long. Germline values: CDR1 LGHNA, CDR2 YNFKEQ. Study-wide results and limits: Analysis by F measure revealed that same-batch samples clustered strongly together. When patients were compared with controls, about 5 TRBV segments were more frequent, TRBV5-6, TRBV5-1 and TRBV20-1 among them.

This receptor was taken from a girl under 18 with multiple sclerosis. The sequenced sample consisted of blood. The V and J genes are TRBV4-2 and TRBJ1-5, with D uncertain. Here the CDR3 DNA reads TGTGCCAGCAGCCAAGAAGGAACCCCAATAAGCAATCAGCCCCAGCATTTT. This translates into CASSQEGTPISNQPQHF.